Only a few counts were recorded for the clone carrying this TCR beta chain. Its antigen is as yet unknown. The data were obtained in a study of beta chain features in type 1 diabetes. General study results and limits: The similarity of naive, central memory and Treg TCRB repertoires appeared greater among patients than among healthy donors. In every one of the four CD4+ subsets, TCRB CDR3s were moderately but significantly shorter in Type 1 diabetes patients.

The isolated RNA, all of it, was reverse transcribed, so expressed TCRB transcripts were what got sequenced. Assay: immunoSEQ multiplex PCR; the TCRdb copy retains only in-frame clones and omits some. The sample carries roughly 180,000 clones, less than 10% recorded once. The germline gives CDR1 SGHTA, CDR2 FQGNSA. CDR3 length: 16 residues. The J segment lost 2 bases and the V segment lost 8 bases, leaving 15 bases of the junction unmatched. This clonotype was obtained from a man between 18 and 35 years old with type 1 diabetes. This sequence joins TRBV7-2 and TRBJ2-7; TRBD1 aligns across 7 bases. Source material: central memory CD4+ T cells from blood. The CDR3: CASADHMRTGAYEQYF. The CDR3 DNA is TGTGCCAGCGCCGACCACATGAGGACAGGTGCCTACGAGCAGTACTTC. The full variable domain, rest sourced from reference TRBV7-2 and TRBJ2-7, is GAGVSQSPSNKVTEKGKDVELRCDPISGHTALYWYRQSLGQGLEFLIYFQGNSAPDKSGLPSDRFSAERTGGSVSTLTIQRTQQEDSAVYLCASADHMRTGAYEQYFGPGTRLTVT.